What follows describes a single T cell receptor beta chain. No antigen is known for it. The sample originates from a study of T cell responses to AZD1222 COVID-19 vaccine. Measured with immunoSEQ multiplex PCR; TCRdb has only the in-frame clones, and not every one. In the table there are 95,000 to 150,000 clones, roughly 91% of which are singletons. This CDR3 spans 17 amino acids. V gave up 2 bases and J gave up 0 bases, with 17 bases separating them. Germline V CDR1 and CDR2: MDHEN, SYDVKM. Regarding the study as a whole: The breadth and depth of Spike-specific TCRs increased once two AZD1222 doses had been given. Just five or six AZD1222 recipients tested seropositive at baseline. CD4 TCRs associated with vaccination spanned spike, dominating at 160-218 and 743-854.

The chain has TRBV28 and TRBJ2-7, with TRBD2 as a possible D gene (6 bases). This specimen consisted of peripheral blood, obtained on day 0 of AZD1222 vaccination. This clonotype was obtained from an adult in good health. CDR3 coding DNA: TGTGCCAGCAGTTTACTGGCGGGGATACTAGCCTCCTACGAGCAGTACTTC. This translates into CASSLLAGILASYEQYF.